The table lists the clone carrying this T cell receptor (beta chain) with many counts. Its antigen is still unknown. The entry originates in a study of metastatic and nonmetastatic thyroid tumors. Study-level background: Malignant thyroid and benign thyroid patients provided blood and tumor or nodule tissue whose repertoires were compared. Study results and caveats: According to reports, the diversity of TCR beta was significantly higher in malignant thyroid tumors than in benign nodules, and this held in both blood and tumor samples.

Among the patients, none had received any treatment before thyroid surgery. In the original processing: Between-group CDR3 differences, defined by clinicopathological status, yielded a distant-metastasis classifier for papillary thyroid cancer. TCRdb re-clonotyped the PCR reads via MiXCR. These V and J calls rely on TCRdb rather than the paper's analysis. The data contain more than 90,000 clones, roughly 12% of them seen just once; the ten biggest clones take up around 11%. Trimming shortened V by 0 bases and J by 2 bases, and 11 bases separated the two germline ends. This CDR3 spans 14 amino acids. Looked up from germline, CDR1 is DFQATT and CDR2 is SNEGSKA (reference sequence).

This sequence joins TRBV20-1 and TRBJ2-7, with D hard to call. The source material was blood. The TCR comes from a female donor with papillary thyroid cancer or a benign thyroid nodule (not recorded which). Some clones in this sample may be carry-over from other donors' samples. For the CDR3, the DNA is TGCAGTGCTAGAGATACCCGCGAGGCCTACGAGCAGTACTTC. It is translated as CSARDTREAYEQYF.